The 26 T cell receptor beta chains below all came from one sample that was sequenced in a study of T cell repertoires in cytomegalovirus infection. Their antigens remain unidentified. TCRdb independently ran MiXCR on the reads; one entry per CDR3 protein. The sample lists about 890,000 distinct CDR3 sequences, more than 25% occurring once. Here the sequenced sample was cultured CD8+ T cells from PBMCs, taken from culture after CMV antigen stimulation. The receptor set was obtained from a human donor in good health (CMV status not recorded). Some clones in this sample may be carry-over from other donors' samples.

This clonotype was observed many times. V usage is TRBV7-2 and J usage is TRBJ2-5, with 11 bases identical to TRBD2. CDR1 is SGHTA, CDR2 FQGNSA, per germline. The CDR3 loop spans 16 amino acids. With V trimmed by 3 bases and J by 5 bases, 8 bases remained unmatched. CDR3 DNA sequence: TGTGCCAGCAGCTTGGAAACTAGCGGGGGACGGGAGACCCAGTACTTC. Translated: CASSLETSGGRETQYF.

This clonotype was counted at least ten times. The V and J genes are TRBV27 and TRBJ2-4, with a tentative D call TRBD1 (6 bases). The V end was cut by 0 bases, the J end by 9 bases, with 15 bases between. The germline V gene has CDR1 MNHEY and CDR2 SMNVEV (reference sequence). The length of the CDR3 is 15 residues. CDR3 nucleotide sequence: TGTGCCAGCAGTTTATCGAGGGGGATTGGTAGCATTCAGTACTTC. It codes for CASSLSRGIGSIQYF.

Note on this clonotype: A much larger clone is a single base away; this may be a read error. The V gene is TRBV7-8, the J gene TRBJ2-7; TRBD1 agrees at 7 bases. This CDR3 has 14 residues. Germline loops: CDR1 SGHVS, CDR2 FQNEAQ. Trimming removed 5 bases from V and 6 bases from J; junction bases left unmatched: 10. CDR3 coding DNA: TGTGCCAGCAGCCTTTCGACAGGGTGGTCCGAGCAGTACGTC. Amino acids: CASSLSTGWSEQYV.

The chain couples TRBV3-1 to TRBJ1-1; D gene unclear. The CDR3 is 15 amino acids. Germline CDR1 and CDR2: LGHDT and YNNKEL (reference sequence). V was clipped by 3 bases and J by 3 bases, with 14 bases between them. CDR3 DNA sequence: TGTGCCAGCAGCCATGGTCCGGGGATACACACTGAAGCTTTCTTT. Its translation: CASSHGPGIHTEAFF. The variable domain in full, completed from reference TRBV3-1 and TRBJ1-1, reads DTAVSQTPKYLVTQMGNDKSIKCEQNLGHDTMYWYKQDSKKFLKIMFSYNNKELIINETVPNRFSPKSPDKAHLNLHINSLELGDSAVYFCASSHGPGIHTEAFFGQGTRLTVV.

The gene calls are TRBV12-3 or TRBV12-4 and TRBJ2-5; D perhaps matches TRBD1 (6 bases). Between the trimmed V and J ends, which lost 4 bases and 4 bases, there was a span of 16 bases. This CDR3 has 15 residues. This CDR3 is CASSSTTGLGETQYF. Written as DNA, the CDR3 is TGTGCCAGCAGTTCCACCACAGGGCTGGGAGAGACCCAGTACTTC.

V is TRBV7-7 and J is TRBJ2-7; 8 nucleotides match TRBD2. From germline, CDR1 is SSHAT and CDR2 FNYEAQ (reference sequence). The CDR3 loop spans 17 amino acids. DNA of the CDR3: TGTGCTAGCAGTTCGTCGGGGGGGGAGGATGGTCCCTACGAGCAGTACGTC. Translation: CASSSSGGEDGPYEQYV.

A note on this clonotype: The junction and the germline gene differ at one end; a read error may be behind it. The V call is TRBV7-9, the J call TRBJ2-5; 13 bases line up with TRBD2. CDR3 length: 17 amino acids. Germline CDR1 is SEHNR and CDR2 is FQNEAQ (reference sequence). The CDR3 protein is CASSPRTSGGDQETRYF. The CDR3 region has the DNA TGTGCCAGCAGCCCCCGAACTAGCGGGGGGGACCAAGAGACCCGGTACTTC.

The table lists this clonotype with a few counts. The chain combines TRBV10-3 with TRBJ2-2, with 8 positions matching TRBD2. The CDR3 spans 18 residues. From germline, CDR1 is ENHRY and CDR2 SYGVKD. V dropped 8 bases and J dropped 0; count of bases not matched to a gene: 14. The CDR3 here is CAILTGRGDPANTGELFF. CDR3 DNA: TGTGCCATCCTGACGGGGCGGGGGGATCCCGCGAACACCGGGGAGCTGTTTTTT.

This clonotype was recorded a few times. The rearrangement joins TRBV19 to TRBJ1-1, with D unclear. Trimming shortened V by 6 bases and J by 5 bases, and 16 bases separated the two germline ends. The CDR3 has 14 amino acids. Germline V gene lookup returns CDR1 LNHDA and CDR2 SQIVND (reference sequence). DNA of the CDR3: TGTGCCAGTAGGGGGAGCCCCGGAGGGACTGAAGCTTTCTTT. Translated: CASRGSPGGTEAFF.

This clonotype was recorded a few times. The chain uses TRBV19 and TRBJ2-1; 9 bases are shared with TRBD2. The CDR3 covers 17 residues. Losses at the gene ends were 5 bases for V and 0 bases for J; bases not matched to a gene: 8. Germline assignment: CDR1 LNHDA and CDR2 SQIVND (reference sequence). In nucleotides, the CDR3 is TGTGCCAGTAGTCTTTCTACAGCGGGGGGCTCCTACAATGAGCAGTTCTTC. Its translation is CASSLSTAGGSYNEQFF.

The chain couples TRBV11-2 to TRBJ2-1; 7 bases are a match to TRBD1. Germline CDR1 and CDR2: SGHAT and FQNNGV. CDR3 length equals 16 residues. V lost 5 bases, J lost 8 bases, and 15 bases stayed unmatched. CDR3 sequence: CASSTNLQGNWDEQFF. The CDR3 DNA reads TGTGCCAGCAGCACAAACTTACAGGGGAACTGGGATGAGCAGTTCTTC.

This rearrangement joins TRBV7-3 to TRBJ2-1; D is unresolved. CDR1 SGHTA and CDR2 FQGTGA come from the germline V gene. V was shortened by 2 bases and J by 3 bases, with 14 bases between the two germline ends. This CDR3 contains 16 residues. The CDR3 sequence: CASSLEVVSVYNEQFF. For the CDR3, the DNA is TGTGCCAGCAGCTTAGAAGTGGTTAGTGTCTACAATGAGCAGTTCTTC.

This clonotype was counted between two and nine times. The chain links TRBV12-3 or TRBV12-4 to TRBJ1-1; a possible D gene is TRBD1 (6 bases). The CDR3 totals 13 residues. V was shortened by 5 bases and J by 5 bases, with 12 bases between the two germline ends. CDR3 DNA sequence: TGTGCCAGCAGTACAGGGATATTGACTGAAGCTTTCTTT. It translates to CASSTGILTEAFF.

This clonotype has only a few counts. The chain joins TRBV4-1 to TRBJ1-1; D call uncertain. Germline CDR1 reads MGHRA; CDR2 reads YSYEKL. The CDR3 runs 12 residues. V lost 3 bases and J lost 4, with 6 bases in between. CDR3 residues: CASSQRATEAFF. CDR3 sequence (DNA): TGCGCCAGCAGCCAGAGGGCCACTGAAGCTTTCTTT.

In this sample, this clonotype turned up a few times. This chain joins TRBV19 and TRBJ2-6, with D uncertain. Germline CDR1 is LNHDA and CDR2 is SQIVND (reference sequence). V was shortened by 7 bases and J by 2 bases, with 15 bases between the two germline ends. The CDR3 loop spans 16 amino acids. CDR3 bases: TGTGCCAGTAAGGAGACGCTAGGCGCTGGGGCCAACGTCCTGACTTTC. This codes for CASKETLGAGANVLTF.

The V and J genes are TRBV3-1 and TRBJ1-2; perhaps TRBD1 as D (5 bases). From germline, CDR1 is LGHDT and CDR2 YNNKEL (reference sequence). The V gene lost 4 bases and the J gene lost 3 bases, with 9 bases spanning the gap. The CDR3 is 13 residues long. The CDR3 nucleotides are TGTGCCAGCAGCCGCGACAGACACTATGGCTACACCTTC. This gives the protein CASSRDRHYGYTF.

This clonotype was seen ten or more times. The chain recombines TRBV12-3 or TRBV12-4 with TRBJ1-5; TRBD1 agrees at 7 bases. This CDR3 is built from 18 residues. V shed 3 bases and J 1 base; nucleotides not matched to a gene: 12. This CDR3 is CASSFRGTLGGSNQPQHF. Written as DNA, the CDR3 is TGTGCCAGCAGTTTCAGGGGGACCCTCGGGGGAAGCAATCAGCCCCAGCATTTT.

V gene TRBV29-1 combines with J gene TRBJ2-1; D gene unclear. Looked up from germline, CDR1 is SQVTM and CDR2 is ANQGSEA. V lost 2 bases to trimming and J lost 10 bases, with 9 bases between them. CDR3 length equals 11 residues. DNA of the CDR3: TGCAGCGTTGAAAAACTTGGGGAGCAGTTCTTC. Its protein is CSVEKLGEQFF.

This clonotype appeared many times. The chain joins TRBV4-1 to TRBJ1-6; D call uncertain. Germline-derived CDR1 and CDR2 are MGHRA and YSYEKL. This CDR3 contains 14 residues. With 3 bases removed from V and 9 bases from J, the gap between germline ends came to 12 bases. The CDR3 nucleotides read TGCGCCAGCAGCCAGATACTGATCTCTTCACCCCTCCACTTT. The encoded protein is CASSQILISSPLHF.

The V and J genes are TRBV7-9 and TRBJ1-2; tentative D call: TRBD1 (5 bases). Looked up from germline, CDR1 is SEHNR and CDR2 is FQNEAQ (reference sequence). The CDR3 is made up of 11 amino acids. The V end was cut by 1 base, the J end by 10 bases, with 7 bases between. This CDR3 is CASSLGQFYTF. DNA for the CDR3: TGTGCCAGCAGCTTAGGACAGTTCTACACCTTC. Looking up the rest from reference TRBV7-9 and TRBJ1-2 gives the full variable domain: DTGVSQNPRHKITKRGQNVTFRCDPISEHNRLYWYRQTLGQGPEFLTYFQNEAQLEKSRLLSDRFSAERPKGSFSTLEIQRTEQGDSAMYLCASSLGQFYTFGSGTRLTVV.

This clonotype was seen more than once but under ten times. V gene TRBV5-5 combines with J gene TRBJ2-7, with D uncertain. Trimming left V 4 bases short and J 2 bases short, with 13 bases between. The CDR3 sequence is 14 residues long. Germline CDR1 and CDR2: SGHKS and YYEKEE (reference sequence). CDR3 bases: TGTGCCAGCAGCATCTTCTATAAGCCCTACGAGCAGTACTTC. It specifies CASSIFYKPYEQYF.

This clonotype was seen only a few times. This chain links TRBV5-6 with TRBJ2-7; TRBD2 is a possible D gene (5 bases). The germline V and J ends were trimmed by 1 base and 5 bases, with 10 bases remaining between them. The CDR3 spans 13 residues. From germline, CDR1 is SGHDT and CDR2 YYEEEE. The CDR3 here is CASSLRNGNEQYV. The DNA of the CDR3 is TGTGCCAGCAGCTTGCGCAACGGGAACGAGCAGTACGTC.

V and J are TRBV12-3 or TRBV12-4 and TRBJ2-5, with 10 bases aligning to TRBD2. The CDR3 spans 15 residues. The J segment lost 3 bases and the V segment lost 3 bases, leaving 4 bases of the junction unmatched. The CDR3 DNA follows: TGTGCCAGCAGTTTTGGAGGGACTAGCGAAGAGACCCAGTACTTC. Its translation is CASSFGGTSEETQYF.

CDR3 residues: CASSPSVQPGGPNQPQHF. CDR3 nucleotide sequence: TGTGCCAGCAGTCCCTCTGTCCAACCGGGGGGACCCAATCAGCCCCAGCATTTT. The V call is TRBV6-6, the J call TRBJ1-5, with a weak D call TRBD1 (5 bases). The CDR3 is 18 residues long. V was cut by 5 bases and J by 3 bases, with 23 bases left in between. Germline values: CDR1 MNHNY, CDR2 SVGAGI (reference sequence).

This chain connects TRBV4-1 to TRBJ1-2; the D is unclear. This CDR3 has 14 amino acids. Germline V gene lookup returns CDR1 MGHRA and CDR2 YSYEKL. Trimming shortened V by 1 base and J by 4 bases, and 10 bases separated the two germline ends. CDR3 DNA sequence: TGCGCCAGCAGCCAAGGGCGAGGGCCCTATGGCTACACCTTC. Amino acids: CASSQGRGPYGYTF.

V usage is TRBV6-2 or TRBV6-3 and J usage is TRBJ1-1; TRBD1 matches at 9 bases. CDR3 length equals 13 residues. The J segment lost 5 bases and the V segment lost 6 bases, leaving 4 bases of the junction unmatched. The germline V gene encodes CDR1 MNHEY and CDR2 SVGEGT. CDR3: CASRNRGRTEAFF. Here the CDR3 DNA reads TGTGCCAGCAGGAACAGGGGGCGAACTGAAGCTTTCTTT.